Listed here are 29 T cell receptor beta chains from one sample, sequenced in a study of human T cells and chemical hapten exposure. TCRdb recomputed calls from the RACE reads with MiXCR, one row per CDR3 protein. The sample carries roughly 75,000 distinct CDR3 sequences, 7% to 9.5% recorded once. Noted time point: healthy volunteer bleed at 6 weeks. The total RNA was obtained from whole blood that was not fractionated. Specimen: whole blood. The receptors were sampled from a female donor in good health. Some clones in this sample may be carry-over from other donors' samples.

The J gene is TRBJ2-7, the V gene TRBV29-1; D not certain. Germline values: CDR1 SQVTM, CDR2 ANQGSEA. The CDR3 length is 15 residues. V shed 4 bases and J shed 6 bases, with 22 bases lying between them. CDR3 DNA: TGCAGCGTTGGAAAGACCGGCCGAAGGTTGGGCGAGCAGTACTTC. Protein product: CSVGKTGRRLGEQYF.

This clonotype was detected only a few times. This rearrangement joins TRBV4-3 to TRBJ1-6; D remains unclear. Germline lookup yields CDR1 LGHNA and CDR2 YSLEER. The CDR3 spans 14 residues. The V and J ends lost 0 bases and 6 bases respectively, with 6 bases between them. CDR3 sequence reads: CASSQDKSNSPLHF. Here the CDR3 DNA reads TGCGCCAGCAGCCAAGATAAAAGTAATTCACCCCTCCACTTT.

There are many counts of this clonotype. This sequence joins TRBV20-1 and TRBJ1-5, with D maybe TRBD1 (5 bases). V gave up 0 bases and J gave up 2 bases, with 14 bases separating them. Germline-derived CDR1 and CDR2 are DFQATT and SNEGSKA (reference sequence). This CDR3 spans 16 amino acids. CDR3 bases: TGCAGTGCTAGAGATTTGGGGGATTCTGGCAATCAGCCCCAGCATTTT. Protein: CSARDLGDSGNQPQHF.

The V and J genes are TRBV7-9 and TRBJ1-1; D call uncertain. V was trimmed by 0 bases and J by 1 base, leaving 12 bases between them. Germline V gene sequence: CDR1 SEHNR, CDR2 FQNEAQ (reference sequence). The CDR3 spans 16 residues. The CDR3 protein is CASSLATATGNTEAFF. The CDR3 bases are TGTGCCAGCAGCTTAGCGACCGCCACGGGGAACACTGAAGCTTTCTTT.

This clonotype was observed at least ten times. The V and J genes are TRBV4-1 and TRBJ1-3; D is ambiguous. The V gene's germline CDR1 is MGHRA and CDR2 YSYEKL. The V gene lost 1 base and the J gene lost 0 bases, with 10 bases spanning the gap. The CDR3 is made up of 16 amino acids. The CDR3 reads CASSQVTHYSGNTIYF. For the CDR3, the DNA is TGCGCCAGCAGCCAAGTCACACACTACTCTGGAAACACCATATATTTT.

This clonotype has just a few counts. The J gene is TRBJ2-7, the V gene TRBV29-1; D not resolved. In germline, CDR1 is SQVTM, CDR2 ANQGSEA. The CDR3 is made up of 11 amino acids. V was cut by 0 bases and J by 7 bases, with 7 bases left in between. The CDR3 here is CSVEDYREQYF. The CDR3 DNA sequence: TGCAGCGTTGAAGACTACCGGGAGCAGTACTTC.

This clonotype was picked up many times. This sequence joins TRBV6-1 and TRBJ1-2; no firm D call. Trimming removed 4 bases from V and 4 bases from J, with 13 bases in between. In germline, CDR1 is MNHNS, CDR2 SASEGT. This CDR3 comprises 14 residues. CDR3 sequence reads: CASSAPMVPYGYTF. The CDR3 DNA reads as TGTGCCAGCAGTGCCCCTATGGTACCCTATGGCTACACCTTC.

This clonotype was seen at least ten times. This chain joins TRBV6-2 or TRBV6-3 and TRBJ2-1, with 9 bases aligning to TRBD2. The CDR3 is 13 residues long. Germline-derived CDR1 and CDR2 are MNHEY and SVGEGT. V trimming: 2 bases; J trimming: 14 bases; junction bases outside the gene matches: 7. CDR3 sequence (DNA): TGTGCCAGCAGTTACCCGGGACTAGCCAGAAAGTTCTTC. Protein sequence: CASSYPGLARKFF.

This clonotype was detected only a few times. The chain combines TRBV2 with TRBJ1-2, with 7 nucleotides matching TRBD1. The germline CDR1 and CDR2 sequences are SNHLY and FYNNEI. There are 15 residues in the CDR3. The J segment lost 8 bases and the V segment lost 8 bases, leaving 17 bases of the junction unmatched. The DNA of the CDR3 is TGTGCCAGCTCGAGGGACAGTACTTTCCCCCCCGGCTACACCTTC. This translates into CASSRDSTFPPGYTF. Filled out from reference TRBV2 and TRBJ1-2, the complete variable domain reads EPEVTQTPSHQVTQMGQEVILRCVPISNHLYFYWYRQILGQKVEFLVSFYNNEISEKSEIFDDQFSVERPDGSNFTLKIRSTKLEDSAMYFCASSRDSTFPPGYTFGSGTRLTVV.

This clonotype occurred a few times. The chain is built from TRBV13 and TRBJ2-1; a weak D match, TRBD1 (5 bases). Germline CDR1 reads PRHDT; CDR2 reads FYEKMQ (reference sequence). The CDR3 length is 12 residues. Trimming cost V 5 bases and J 9 bases, with 11 bases left between them. The CDR3 loop is CASSPGQTEQFF. CDR3 nucleotides: TGTGCCAGCAGCCCAGGACAAACTGAGCAGTTCTTC.

This clonotype was seen ten or more times. The J gene is TRBJ1-2, the V gene TRBV20-1, with 10 bases lining up with TRBD1. Germline assignment: CDR1 DFQATT and CDR2 SNEGSKA (reference sequence). This CDR3 has 13 residues. Germline trimming cut 3 bases from V and 4 bases from J; bases unmatched to any gene: 2. This CDR3 is CSASRTGGYGYTF. The CDR3 region has the DNA TGCAGTGCTAGCAGGACAGGGGGCTATGGCTACACCTTC.

This clonotype was counted many times. The rearrangement links TRBV12-3 or TRBV12-4 to TRBJ2-3; D uncertain. The CDR3 runs to 14 residues. V lost 1 base, J lost 5 bases, and 10 bases lay in between. The CDR3 here is CASSLDAVGDTQYF. The DNA for the CDR3 is TGTGCCAGCAGTTTAGATGCGGTCGGAGATACGCAGTATTTT.

This clonotype turned up a few times. The chain has TRBV12-3 or TRBV12-4 and TRBJ1-1, with D perhaps TRBD1 (5 bases). This CDR3 region has 13 residues. V was pared by 6 bases and J by 4 bases, with 12 bases between. The CDR3 loop reads CASSPGSVTEAFF. The CDR3 coding sequence is TGTGCCAGCAGCCCAGGGTCCGTCACTGAAGCTTTCTTT.

There are many counts of this clonotype. This chain uses TRBV6-2 or TRBV6-3 with TRBJ2-3, with TRBD1 matching 7 bases. The V gene's germline CDR1 is MNHEY and CDR2 SVGEGT. Unmatched junction bases numbered 6, after V lost 5 bases and J lost 4 bases. The CDR3 runs 14 residues. CDR3 sequence: CASSRDRGPDTQYF. CDR3 DNA sequence: TGTGCCAGCAGTCGGGACAGAGGACCAGATACGCAGTATTTT.

This clonotype was counted a few times. The chain has TRBV2 and TRBJ2-3; a weak D match, TRBD1 (6 bases). Trimming removed 4 bases at V and 5 bases at J, with 13 bases between. The CDR3 is 14 amino acids. Per germline, CDR1 SNHLY and CDR2 FYNNEI. The CDR3 region is CASSVEQGEDTQYF. CDR3 in DNA: TGTGCCAGCAGTGTAGAACAGGGAGAAGATACGCAGTATTTT.

Comments on this clonotype: A much bigger clone sits one base away, suggesting this may be a read error. The chain employs TRBV19 and TRBJ1-2, with D tentatively TRBD1 (6 bases). The CDR3 spans 14 residues. The germline CDR1 and CDR2 sequences are LNHDA and SQIVND (reference sequence). Trimming pared 5 bases from V and 8 bases from J, leaving 18 bases between. The CDR3 DNA follows: TGTGCCAGTAGTCCAAGGGACAAGGGAGGCGGCTACACCTTC. Protein: CASSPRDKGGGYTF.

V usage is TRBV18 and J usage is TRBJ1-1; D perhaps matches TRBD1 (6 bases). V lost 5 bases and J lost 11, with 15 bases in between. The CDR3 totals 12 residues. CDR1 and CDR2 from the germline V gene are KGHSH and LQKENI. CDR3 protein: CASSSGTGFAFF. CDR3 coding DNA: TGTGCCAGCTCATCAGGAACAGGGTTCGCTTTCTTT.

Many counts were recorded for this clonotype. The chain is built from TRBV7-3 and TRBJ2-7; D is unresolved. Germline V gene sequence: CDR1 SGHTA, CDR2 FQGTGA. The CDR3 sequence is 13 residues long. Trimming shortened V by 3 bases and J by 7 bases, and 13 bases separated the two germline ends. The CDR3 region has the DNA TGTGCCAGCAGCTTTTATTTTGGGTCAGAGCAGTACTTC. Amino acid sequence: CASSFYFGSEQYF.

This clonotype was seen many times. This chain connects TRBV7-9 to TRBJ1-4; 8 positions agree with TRBD1. The CDR3 loop spans 15 amino acids. V shed 5 bases, J shed 8 bases, and the junction held 10 bases outside the gene matches. Germline V gene sequence: CDR1 SEHNR, CDR2 FQNEAQ (reference sequence). DNA of the CDR3: TGTGCCAGCAGCGCTCAGGGGGCTGGGACGGAAAAACTGTTTTTT. Its translation is CASSAQGAGTEKLFF. The whole variable domain, filled in from reference TRBV7-9 and TRBJ1-4, reads DTGVSQNPRHKITKRGQNVTFRCDPISEHNRLYWYRQTLGQGPEFLTYFQNEAQLEKSRLLSDRFSAERPKGSFSTLEIQRTEQGDSAMYLCASSAQGAGTEKLFFGSGTQLSVL.

As for this clonotype: This may arise from a read error, as a much more abundant clone is one base away. This chain uses TRBV7-9 with TRBJ2-3; D is unresolved. This CDR3 contains 16 residues. Trimming cost V 5 bases and J 6 bases, with 21 bases left between them. The germline V gene encodes CDR1 SEHNR and CDR2 FQNEAQ (reference sequence). This CDR3 reads CASSLLTAPRPDTQYF. CDR3 nucleotides: TGTGCCAGCAGCCTACTGACCGCGCCCCGCCCCGATACGCAGTATTTT.

The gene calls are TRBV6-1 and TRBJ2-5, with D maybe TRBD1 (6 bases). Germline V gives CDR1 MNHNS, CDR2 SASEGT. The V gene lost 2 bases and the J gene lost 4 bases, with 8 bases spanning the gap. The length of the CDR3 is 13 residues. The CDR3 nucleotides are TGTGCCAGCAGTGAACAAGGGGGAGAGACCCAGTACTTC. Residues: CASSEQGGETQYF.

In this sample, this clonotype turned up a few times. DNA of the CDR3: TGTGCCAGCAGTCGAATACAGGGGGCTCTAAATCAGCCCCAGCATTTT. This gives the protein CASSRIQGALNQPQHF. This chain connects TRBV6-5 to TRBJ1-5, with 9 nucleotides matching TRBD1. The junction had 9 bases not matched to a gene; V was cut back by 5 bases and J by 4 bases. The V gene's germline CDR1 is MNHEY and CDR2 SVGAGI. There are 16 residues in the CDR3.

This clonotype was found a few times. The chain combines TRBV7-3 with TRBJ2-5, with D possibly being TRBD1 or TRBD2 (5 bases each). CDR3 length: 13 residues. Per germline, CDR1 SGHTA and CDR2 FQGTGA. V was trimmed by 3 bases and J by 2 bases, leaving 7 bases between them. Here the CDR3 reads CASSFGGQETQYF. The CDR3, as DNA: TGTGCCAGCAGCTTTGGGGGTCAAGAGACCCAGTACTTC.

The gene calls are TRBV7-8 and TRBJ1-5; 8 bases align to TRBD1. The CDR3 covers 20 residues. Germline CDR1 reads SGHVS; CDR2 reads FQNEAQ. Trimming took 1 base from V and 2 from J; bases not matched to a gene: 16. The CDR3 nucleotides are TGTGCCAGCAGCTTAGGGGCGGGGACAGGCTTTCTCGTCGGCAATCAGCCCCAGCATTTT. As protein: CASSLGAGTGFLVGNQPQHF.

V and J are TRBV29-1 and TRBJ2-1, with 7 nucleotides matching TRBD1. This CDR3 is 11 amino acids long. J lost 15 bases, V lost 6 bases, and 11 bases had no gene match. Germline CDR1 and CDR2: SQVTM and ANQGSEA. In nucleotides, the CDR3 is TGCAGCGTGGGGGACAGTATGGTTCGGTTCTTC. This gives the protein CSVGDSMVRFF.

This clonotype turned up a few times. The chain carries TRBV12-3 or TRBV12-4 and TRBJ2-3; D call uncertain. The CDR3 consists of 13 residues. The V end was cut by 3 bases, the J end by 4 bases, with 8 bases between. The DNA for the CDR3 is TGTGCCAGCAGTTTGCTCCAGGCAGATACGCAGTATTTT. Amino acid sequence: CASSLLQADTQYF.

This clonotype came up a few times. The chain has TRBV29-1 and TRBJ1-1, with TRBD1 identical over 7 bases. CDR3 length equals 14 residues. V was clipped by 7 bases and J by 4 bases; unmatched bases: 12. Germline V gives CDR1 SQVTM, CDR2 ANQGSEA. Here the CDR3 DNA reads TGCAGCGCAACGACAGGGAATTGGATCACTGAAGCTTTCTTT. Residues: CSATTGNWITEAFF.

A few counts support this clonotype. The chain is built from TRBV7-3 and TRBJ2-1; D might be TRBD2 (6 bases). From germline, CDR1 is SGHTA and CDR2 FQGTGA. V was trimmed by 2 bases and J by 0 bases, leaving 11 bases between them. CDR3 length: 16 amino acids. CDR3 sequence (DNA): TGTGCCAGCAGCTTAGCGGGGCTTACCTCCTACAATGAGCAGTTCTTC. Translating it yields CASSLAGLTSYNEQFF.

The genes are TRBV6-1 and TRBJ2-7; D perhaps matches TRBD1 (7 bases). V dropped 1 base and J dropped 4 bases, with 17 bases sitting between them. The CDR3 is 16 residues long. The germline V gene has CDR1 MNHNS and CDR2 SASEGT. CDR3 sequence: CASSEEPAGGRYEQYF. The DNA for the CDR3 is TGTGCCAGCAGTGAAGAGCCCGCAGGGGGGAGGTACGAGCAGTACTTC.